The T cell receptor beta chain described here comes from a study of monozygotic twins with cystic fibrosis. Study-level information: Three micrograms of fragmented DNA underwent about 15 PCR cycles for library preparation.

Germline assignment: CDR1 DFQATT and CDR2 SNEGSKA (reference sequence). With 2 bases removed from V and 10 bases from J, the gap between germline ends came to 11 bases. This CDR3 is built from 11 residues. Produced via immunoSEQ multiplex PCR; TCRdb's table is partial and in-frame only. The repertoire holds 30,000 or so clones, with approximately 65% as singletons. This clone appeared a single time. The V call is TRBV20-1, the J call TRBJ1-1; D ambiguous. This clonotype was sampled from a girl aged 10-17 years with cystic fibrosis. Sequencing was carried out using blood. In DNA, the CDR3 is TGCAGTGCTAGACTGCCCCCCAGAGCTTTCTTT. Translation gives CSARLPPRAFF.